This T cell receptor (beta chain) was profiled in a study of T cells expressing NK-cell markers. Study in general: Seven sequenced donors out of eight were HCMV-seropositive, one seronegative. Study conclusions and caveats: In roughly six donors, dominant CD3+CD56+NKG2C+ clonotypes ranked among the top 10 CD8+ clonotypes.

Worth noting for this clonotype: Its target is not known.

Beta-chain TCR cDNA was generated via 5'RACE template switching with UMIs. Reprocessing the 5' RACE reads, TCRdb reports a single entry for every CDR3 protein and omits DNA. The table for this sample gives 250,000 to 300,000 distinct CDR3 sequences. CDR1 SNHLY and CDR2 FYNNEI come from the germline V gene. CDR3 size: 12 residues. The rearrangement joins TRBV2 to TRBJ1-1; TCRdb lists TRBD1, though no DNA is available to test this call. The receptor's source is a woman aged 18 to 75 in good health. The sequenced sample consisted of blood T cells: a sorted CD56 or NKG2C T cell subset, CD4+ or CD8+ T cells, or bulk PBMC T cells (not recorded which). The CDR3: CASGRENTEAFF.